The clone carrying this TCR beta chain was seen a few times. Antigen specificity is unknown. The data stem from a study of identical twins. Notes on the study in general: Cord blood's abundant beta clonotypes had fewer insertions, unlike memory repertoires.

TCRdb re-derived calls from the 5' RACE reads in MiXCR, one entry per CDR3 protein. The table shows 650,000 to 750,000 distinct CDR3 sequences, with around 20% occurring only once. Trimming removed 0 bases from V and 4 bases from J, with 12 bases in between. CDR1 is DFQATT and CDR2 is SNEGSKA in the germline V gene (reference sequence). The CDR3 is 15 amino acids. These data also formed part of another study, on T cells expressing NK-cell markers. That work contributes: Sorting was limited to alpha-beta TCR-expressing T cells with an anti-gamma-delta TCR antibody in several experiments. Dominant NKG2C+ clonotypes were found to form roughly 1.0-7.5% of CD8+ T cells in six donors.

Sample: PBMCs. This chain links TRBV20-1 with TRBJ1-4; TRBD1 might be the D (5 bases). The receptor's source is a woman aged 18-29 years in good health. The CDR3 loop is CSAREEGRGNEKLFF. The DNA for the CDR3 is TGCAGTGCTAGAGAGGAGGGGCGGGGTAATGAAAAACTGTTTTTT.